These T cell receptor beta chains were read from a single sample in a study of shared clonotypes between healthy human individuals. Sequencing was performed with immunoSEQ multiplex PCR; in TCRdb, only in-frame clones are kept and a portion is missing. The top ten hold about 1.5% of the sample, which has over a million clones, 75% seen once. Sequencing was done on a sample of memory CD4+ T cells sorted from blood. The receptors come from a man younger than 35 in good health. Each CDR3 is given with its conserved first and last residue. The D gene is left open where the match is weak. Clone size, where shown, is once, few, many, or a class for clones that have expanded.

TRBJ1-2,.,TRBV5-1,.,TGCGCCAGCAGCTTGTCCCCGACGGACTCCTATGGCTACACCTTC,CASSLSPTDSYGYTF
TRBJ1-5,TRBD1,TRBV2,.,TGTGCCAGCAGGCCGGGACAGAATCAGCCCCAGCATTTT,CASRPGQNQPQHF
TRBJ2-7,TRBD2,TRBV4-2,.,TGTGCCAGCAGCCTAAGCGGGGGGGCCGTGGAGGAGCAGTACTTC,CASSLSGGAVEEQYF
TRBJ2-7,.,TRBV19,.,TGTGCCAGTAGTATATCAGTCATCCACGAGCAGTACTTC,CASSISVIHEQYF
TRBJ1-1,.,TRBV6-6,.,TGTGCCAGCAGTGACTATGGGAACACTGAAGCTTTCTTT,CASSDYGNTEAFF
TRBJ2-1,TRBD2,TRBV9,.,TGTGCCAGCAGCTCATTAGCGGGGGGACCGTACAATGAGCAGTTCTTC,CASSSLAGGPYNEQFF
TRBJ2-7,TRBD1,TRBV6-5,.,TGTGCCAGCAGTTTATCAGGGGGCCGGACCTACGAGCAGTACTTC,CASSLSGGRTYEQYF
TRBJ2-2,TRBD1,TRBV30,.,TGTGCCTGGAGCGGACAGGGGATCGGGGAGCTGTTTTTT,CAWSGQGIGELFF
TRBJ2-1,TRBD2,TRBV5-1,once,TGCGCCAGCAGCAGCGTTAGCGGGAGGGCCGGGAATGAGCAGTTCTTC,CASSSVSGRAGNEQFF
TRBJ2-1,.,TRBV10-1,.,TGCGCCAGCAGTGAGACAGGACGATACAATGAGCAGTTCTTC,CASSETGRYNEQFF
TRBJ2-1,.,TRBV7-6,.,TGTGCCAGCAGCTTAGCGGCGGGCTATGAGCAGTTCTTC,CASSLAAGYEQFF
TRBJ1-4,TRBD1,TRBV7-2,once,TGTGCCAGCAGCCTCGAACAGACAGGGGTGAGGGAAAAACTGTTTTTT,CASSLEQTGVREKLFF
TRBJ1-3,TRBD1,TRBV6-1,.,TGTGCCAGCAGTGAAGGGACAGGAAGAGGAAACACCATATATTTT,CASSEGTGRGNTIYF
TRBJ2-1,TRBD2,TRBV7-9,.,TGTGCCAGCAGCCCCACTAGCGGGAGGGCTAACTACAATGAGCAGTTCTTC,CASSPTSGRANYNEQFF
TRBJ1-3,.,TRBV7-2,.,TGTGCCAGCAGCTTAGGGGGGCCGGGTGGAAACACCATATATTTT,CASSLGGPGGNTIYF
TRBJ2-2,.,TRBV11-3,.,TGTGCCAGCAGCTTAGAAGTTAACACCGGGGAGCTGTTTTTT,CASSLEVNTGELFF
TRBJ2-4,.,TRBV5-6,.,TGTGCCAGCAGCTTGGGCCGGGTAATCCAGTCTGGGTACTTC,CASSLGRVIQSGYF
TRBJ1-5,TRBD1,TRBV6-1,.,TGTGCCAGCAGGGGACAGGGGAGTCAGCCCCAGCATTTT,CASRGQGSQPQHF
TRBJ1-4,.,TRBV29-1,.,TGCAGCGCCTTGGGCTCCGAGGCCAAACTGTTTTTT,CSALGSEAKLFF
TRBJ2-5,.,TRBV5-1,.,TGCGCCAGCAGCTCCGCTCTAGGGGGCCAAGAGACCCAGTACTTC,CASSSALGGQETQYF
TRBJ1-2,TRBD1,TRBV10-3,.,TGTGCCATCAGTGGACAGGGAGTCAACGGCTACACCTTC,CAISGQGVNGYTF
TRBJ1-2,TRBD1,TRBV9,.,TGTGCCAGCAGCGTCGGGACCCAGGCGACAGGGAGAGGCTACACCTTC,CASSVGTQATGRGYTF
TRBJ2-7,.,TRBV30,.,TGTGCCTGGAGTGTTGGCAGCTCCCCCGGCTACGAGCAGTACTTC,CAWSVGSSPGYEQYF
TRBJ1-4,.,TRBV28,many,TGTGCCAGCAGTTCCGGGACCGAGCAGGAAAAACTGTTTTTT,CASSSGTEQEKLFF
TRBJ1-2,.,TRBV28,.,TGTGCCAGCAGTCCAATATCCCGGCTGGGGAACTATGGCTACACCTTC,CASSPISRLGNYGYTF
TRBJ2-5,TRBD2,TRBV6-5,.,TGTGCCAGCAGTTTCGGACTAGAGGGGACCCAGTACTTC,CASSFGLEGTQYF
TRBJ2-2,TRBD2,TRBV4-1,.,TGCGCCAGCAGCCCAGGTTCTAGCGGGAGTCTGGTTAACGGGGAGCTGTTTTTT,CASSPGSSGSLVNGELFF
TRBJ1-2,TRBD1,TRBV7-2,.,TGTGCCAGCAGCTTGTTTAGGACGGACAGGGATGGCTACACCTTC,CASSLFRTDRDGYTF
TRBJ2-7,TRBD2,TRBV10-3,.,TGTGCCATCAGTGGGCGGGAGGCTTACGAGCAGTACTTC,CAISGREAYEQYF
TRBJ1-1,.,TRBV30,.,TGTGCCAGCATAGGGTCGAGTGAAGCTTTCTTT,CASIGSSEAFF
TRBJ2-7,TRBD2,TRBV5-4,.,TGTGCCAGCAGCTTAGCGGGAGTCCACGAGCAGTACTTC,CASSLAGVHEQYF
TRBJ1-4,.,TRBV18,.,TGTGCCAGCTCGGCGGGAATCGCAACTAATGAAAAACTGTTTTTT,CASSAGIATNEKLFF
TRBJ2-3,.,TRBV10-3,.,TGTGCCATCAGTGACCGACTCGTGAACACAGATACGCAGTATTTT,CAISDRLVNTDTQYF
TRBJ1-2,.,TRBV19,.,TGTGCCAGTAGTCCCTCCAGGGAGGGACGAGAGGGCTACACCTTC,CASSPSREGREGYTF
TRBJ2-3,TRBD2,TRBV6-4,.,TGTGCCAGCAGTGCACTAGCGGGAGTTGGAGATACGCAGTATTTT,CASSALAGVGDTQYF
TRBJ1-1,.,TRBV28,once,TGTGCCAGCAGTTCATCTCGGTGGGGTATGAACACTGAAGCTTTCTTT,CASSSSRWGMNTEAFF
TRBJ1-3,.,TRBV19,.,TGTGCCATCCCGACGGTCTCTGGAAACACCATATATTTT,CAIPTVSGNTIYF
TRBJ2-7,TRBD1,TRBV5-4,once,TGTGCCAGCAGCCTCACCGGGACAGGGGTTTCCGCGCAGTACTTC,CASSLTGTGVSAQYF
TRBJ2-7,TRBD1,TRBV6-5,.,TGTGCCAGCAGACCTACAGGGGGCGAGGAGCAGTACTTC,CASRPTGGEEQYF
TRBJ1-4,.,TRBV6-6,.,TGTGCCAGCAGTTACGCGGTAGGGGGAAAACTGTTTTTT,CASSYAVGGKLFF
TRBJ1-5,TRBD1,TRBV2,few,TGTGCCAGCAGCCCTACAGGGGGCCGTCAGCCCCAGCATTTT,CASSPTGGRQPQHF
TRBJ2-1,.,TRBV7-2,once,TGTGCCAGCAGCTTAAACCCTCGGAATGAGCAGTTCTTC,CASSLNPRNEQFF
TRBJ2-7,.,TRBV5-6,.,TGTGCCAGCAGCCGAGTTGGCTACGAGCAGTACTTC,CASSRVGYEQYF
TRBJ1-2,TRBD1,TRBV5-1,few,TGCGCCAGCAGCTTGGCAATGGGACAGGGGTCCTCTGGTGGCTACACCTTC,CASSLAMGQGSSGGYTF
TRBJ2-7,.,TRBV11-2,.,TGTGCCAGCAGCTTAGGGGGGGGCAACGAGCAGTACTTC,CASSLGGGNEQYF
TRBJ2-5,.,TRBV5-4,.,TGTGCCAGCAGCTTGGGGCGGGAAGAGACCCAGTACTTC,CASSLGREETQYF
TRBJ2-6,TRBD1,TRBV19,many,TGTGCCAGTAGCTCCGGGACAGGGGCCAATATATTATCTGGGGCCAACGTCCTGACTTTC,CASSSGTGANILSGANVLTF
TRBJ1-6,TRBD1,TRBV23-1,.,TGCGCCAGCAGTCTCCCCCTAGGTACAGGGGTCAATTCACCCCTCCACTTT,CASSLPLGTGVNSPLHF
TRBJ2-3,TRBD2,TRBV10-3,.,TGTGCCACCACGGCGAGCGGGGGGGATGGAGATACGCAGTATTTT,CATTASGGDGDTQYF
TRBJ1-2,.,TRBV4-3,.,TGCGCCAGCAGCCAAGGGCAGGGCCCCTACTATGGCTACACCTTC,CASSQGQGPYYGYTF
TRBJ1-6,.,TRBV6-5,.,TGTGCCAGCGCCCGTCAGGGACTCCTCCACTTT,CASARQGLLHF